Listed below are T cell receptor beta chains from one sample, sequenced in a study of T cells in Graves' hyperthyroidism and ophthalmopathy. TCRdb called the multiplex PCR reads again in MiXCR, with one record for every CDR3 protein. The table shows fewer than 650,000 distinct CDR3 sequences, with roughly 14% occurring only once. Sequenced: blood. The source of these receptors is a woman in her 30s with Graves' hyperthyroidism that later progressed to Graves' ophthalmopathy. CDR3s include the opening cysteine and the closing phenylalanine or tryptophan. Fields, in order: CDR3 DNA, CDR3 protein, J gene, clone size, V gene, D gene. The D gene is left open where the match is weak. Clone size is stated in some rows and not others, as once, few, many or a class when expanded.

DNA: TGCAGTGCAAACAGGGGGACGGGGCAGCCCCAGCATTTT
CDR3: CSANRGTGQPQHF
J: TRBJ1-5
size: few
V: TRBV20-1
D: TRBD1

DNA: TGTGCCAGCAGTGACCGGGACAGCTCCGCAACTAATGAAAAACTGTTTTTT
CDR3: CASSDRDSSATNEKLFF
J: TRBJ1-4
size: many
V: TRBV2
D: TRBD1

DNA: TGTGCCAGCAGCCCGACAGCGGGCTCCTACGAGCAGTACTTC
CDR3: CASSPTAGSYEQYF
J: TRBJ2-7
size: many
V: TRBV3-1
D: -

DNA: TGTGCCATCAGTGAAACTGACGATAGCAATCAGCCCCAGCATTTT
CDR3: CAISETDDSNQPQHF
J: TRBJ1-5
size: -
V: TRBV10-3
D: -

DNA: TGTGCCAGCAGTTTTGGGGAGCGAACCTACGAGCAGTACTTC
CDR3: CASSFGERTYEQYF
J: TRBJ2-7
size: many
V: TRBV12-3/TRBV12-4
D: -

DNA: TGCAGTGCTAAGGGACTAGCGGGAGGGCCCACGACCCAGTACTTC
CDR3: CSAKGLAGGPTTQYF
J: TRBJ2-5
size: many
V: TRBV20-1
D: TRBD2

DNA: TGTGCCAGCAGCCAACAACTAGCGGGAGTTGGAGGGGCGCAAGAGACCCAGTACTTC
CDR3: CASSQQLAGVGGAQETQYF
J: TRBJ2-5
size: few
V: TRBV14
D: TRBD2

DNA: TGTGCCAGCAGCTTAGACCGGACAGAGAACACTGAAGCTTTCTTT
CDR3: CASSLDRTENTEAFF
J: TRBJ1-1
size: many
V: TRBV7-2
D: -

DNA: TGTGCCAGCAGCTCAAACAGGGGGTATGGAGAGACCCAGTACTTC
CDR3: CASSSNRGYGETQYF
J: TRBJ2-5
size: many
V: TRBV7-6
D: TRBD1

DNA: TGTGCCAGCAGCTTGATGAATAGCAATCAGCCCCAGCATTTT
CDR3: CASSLMNSNQPQHF
J: TRBJ1-5
size: many
V: TRBV11-2
D: -

DNA: TGCAGCGTTGAAGATGAAATGGGACTCGAGCAGTACTTC
CDR3: CSVEDEMGLEQYF
J: TRBJ2-7
size: few
V: TRBV29-1
D: -

DNA: TGTGCCAGCTCGCTAGGCGGGAGAATCGATGAGCAGTTCTTC
CDR3: CASSLGGRIDEQFF
J: TRBJ2-1
size: many
V: TRBV6-1
D: TRBD2

DNA: TGTGCCAGCAGCTTAGCGGGAACTCAAGAGACCCAGTACTTC
CDR3: CASSLAGTQETQYF
J: TRBJ2-5
size: -
V: TRBV7-3
D: -

DNA: TGTGCCAGCAAGACCCGGGGGAGTCAGCCCCAGCATTTT
CDR3: CASKTRGSQPQHF
J: TRBJ1-5
size: many
V: TRBV6-1
D: -

DNA: TGTGCCAGCAGCTCCGCGGGGGCCCCCAATCAGCCCCAGCATTTT
CDR3: CASSSAGAPNQPQHF
J: TRBJ1-5
size: few
V: TRBV7-9
D: -

DNA: TGTGCCAGCAGCGTTAACCCGGACAGCCCTAATTCACCCCTCCACTTT
CDR3: CASSVNPDSPNSPLHF
J: TRBJ1-6
size: many
V: TRBV9
D: -

DNA: TGTGCCACCGGGACTAGCGGGACCATAGATACGCAGTATTTT
CDR3: CATGTSGTIDTQYF
J: TRBJ2-3
size: -
V: TRBV7-2
D: TRBD2

DNA: TGTGCCAGCAGCCAAGGGCGCGGGGGCCCGAGCAATGAGCAGTTCTTC
CDR3: CASSQGRGGPSNEQFF
J: TRBJ2-1
size: -
V: TRBV11-1
D: -

DNA: TGCGCCAGCAGCCCCGAGGCGGTACTAGCGGGAATAAATGAGCAGTTCTTC
CDR3: CASSPEAVLAGINEQFF
J: TRBJ2-1
size: -
V: TRBV4-1
D: TRBD2

DNA: TGTGCCAGCAGTTTGGACAGGGGGCGTGAGCAGTTCTTC
CDR3: CASSLDRGREQFF
J: TRBJ2-1
size: -
V: TRBV5-4
D: TRBD1

DNA: TGCAGCGTCGCCAGGGACCTTGAGCAGTTCTTC
CDR3: CSVARDLEQFF
J: TRBJ2-1
size: -
V: TRBV29-1
D: -

DNA: TGTGCCAGCAGTCCGCCCGGAGACGCTAAAAACATTCAGTACTTC
CDR3: CASSPPGDAKNIQYF
J: TRBJ2-4
size: -
V: TRBV6-1
D: -

DNA: TGTGCCAGCAGTTTTAAACAGACCTTCGCTCGGGAGCAGTACTTC
CDR3: CASSFKQTFAREQYF
J: TRBJ2-7
size: many
V: TRBV27
D: -

DNA: TGTGCCAGCAGTCCGGGACAGTTAGACAATGAGCAGTTCTTC
CDR3: CASSPGQLDNEQFF
J: TRBJ2-1
size: few
V: TRBV9
D: TRBD1

DNA: TGTGCCAGCAGTTTAGCGTCGGGGGTTGCTGAAGCTTTCTTT
CDR3: CASSLASGVAEAFF
J: TRBJ1-1
size: many
V: TRBV12-3/TRBV12-4
D: -

DNA: TGTGCCAGCAGCTTAGCGGGACTTAATGGCAATGAGCAGTTCTTC
CDR3: CASSLAGLNGNEQFF
J: TRBJ2-1
size: many
V: TRBV7-8
D: -

DNA: TGCAGTGCTAGAGTGGGACTAGGCTACGAGCAGTACTTC
CDR3: CSARVGLGYEQYF
J: TRBJ2-7
size: many
V: TRBV20-1
D: TRBD2

DNA: TGTGCCTGGAGTGACCTCAACAGACCTCCCTATGGCTACACCTTC
CDR3: CAWSDLNRPPYGYTF
J: TRBJ1-2
size: many
V: TRBV30
D: -